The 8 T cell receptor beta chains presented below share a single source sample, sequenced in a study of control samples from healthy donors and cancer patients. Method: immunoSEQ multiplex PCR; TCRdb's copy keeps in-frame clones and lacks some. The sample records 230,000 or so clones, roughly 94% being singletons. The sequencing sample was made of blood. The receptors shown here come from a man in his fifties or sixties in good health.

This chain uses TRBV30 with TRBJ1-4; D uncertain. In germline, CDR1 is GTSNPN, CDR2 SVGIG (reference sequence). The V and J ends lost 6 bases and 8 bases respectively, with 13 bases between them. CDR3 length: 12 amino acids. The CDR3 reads CACRLVGEKLFF. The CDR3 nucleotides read TGTGCCTGTCGGTTGGTGGGGGAAAAACTGTTTTTT.

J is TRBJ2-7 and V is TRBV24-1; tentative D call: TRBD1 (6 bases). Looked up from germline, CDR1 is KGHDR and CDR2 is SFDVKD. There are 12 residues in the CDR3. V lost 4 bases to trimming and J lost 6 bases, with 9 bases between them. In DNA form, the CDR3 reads TGTGCCACCAGTGAACAGGGTCGCGAGCAGTACTTC. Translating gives CATSEQGREQYF.

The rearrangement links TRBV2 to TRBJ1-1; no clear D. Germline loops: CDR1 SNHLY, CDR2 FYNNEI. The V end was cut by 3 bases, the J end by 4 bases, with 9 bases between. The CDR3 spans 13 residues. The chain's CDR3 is CASSEGRGTEAFF. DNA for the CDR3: TGTGCCAGCAGTGAGGGCAGAGGCACTGAAGCTTTCTTT.

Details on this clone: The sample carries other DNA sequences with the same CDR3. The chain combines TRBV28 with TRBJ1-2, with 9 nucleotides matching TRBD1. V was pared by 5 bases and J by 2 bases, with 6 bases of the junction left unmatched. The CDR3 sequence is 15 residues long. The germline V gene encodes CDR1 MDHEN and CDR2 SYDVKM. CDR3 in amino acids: CASSPRDRENYGYTF. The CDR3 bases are TGTGCCAGCAGTCCAAGGGACAGGGAGAACTATGGCTACACCTTC.

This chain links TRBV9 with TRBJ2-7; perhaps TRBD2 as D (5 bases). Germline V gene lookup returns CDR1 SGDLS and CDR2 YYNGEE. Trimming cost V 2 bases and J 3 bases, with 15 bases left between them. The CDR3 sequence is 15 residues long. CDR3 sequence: CASSVSPLDYYEQYF. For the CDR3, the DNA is TGTGCCAGCAGCGTGTCCCCACTAGATTACTACGAGCAGTACTTC. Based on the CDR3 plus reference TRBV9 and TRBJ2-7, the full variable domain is DSGVTQTPKHLITATGQRVTLRCSPRSGDLSVYWYQQSLDQGLQFLIQYYNGEERAKGNILERFSAQQFPDLHSELNLSSLELGDSALYFCASSVSPLDYYEQYFGPGTRLTVT.

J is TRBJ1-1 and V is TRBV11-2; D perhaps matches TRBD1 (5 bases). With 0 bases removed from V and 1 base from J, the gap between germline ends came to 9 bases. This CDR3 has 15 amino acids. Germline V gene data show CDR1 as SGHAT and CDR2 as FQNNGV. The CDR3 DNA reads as TGTGCCAGCAGCTTAGATGGGACCTCGAACACTGAAGCTTTCTTT. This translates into CASSLDGTSNTEAFF.

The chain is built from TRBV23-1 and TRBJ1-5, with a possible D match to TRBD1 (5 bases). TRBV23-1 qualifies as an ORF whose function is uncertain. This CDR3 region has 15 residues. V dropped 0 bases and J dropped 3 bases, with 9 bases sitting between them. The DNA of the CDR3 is TGCGCCAGCAGTCAATCGGGACCGGCCAATCAGCCCCAGCATTTT. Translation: CASSQSGPANQPQHF.

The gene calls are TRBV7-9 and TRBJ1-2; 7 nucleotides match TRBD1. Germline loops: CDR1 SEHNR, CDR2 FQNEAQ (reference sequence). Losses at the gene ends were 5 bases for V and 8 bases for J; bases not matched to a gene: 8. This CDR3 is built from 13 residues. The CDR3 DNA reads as TGTGCCAGCAGCCTAATACAGGGGAGCGGCTACACCTTC. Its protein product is CASSLIQGSGYTF.